The 12 T cell receptor beta chains listed next were all sequenced from one sample in a study of blood T cell repertoires in COVID-19. Data came from immunoSEQ multiplex PCR; TCRdb stores just in-frame clones and leaves some out. The sample shows 250,000 or so clones, about 82% of them seen only once. What was sequenced was peripheral blood. The receptors were sampled from a man older than 75 with acute or convalescent COVID-19.

The chain carries TRBV11-3 and TRBJ2-2; 10 bases map to TRBD1. Germline CDR1 SGHNT, CDR2 YENEEA. After removal of 3 bases from V and 4 bases from J, the junction contained 2 bases not matched to a gene. CDR3 length: 15 residues. The CDR3 region has the DNA TGTGCCAGCAGCTTCGGGACAGGGGTCACCGGGGAGCTGTTTTTT. Protein product: CASSFGTGVTGELFF.

This clone was counted a single time. This sequence joins TRBV28 and TRBJ1-3; 7 bases align to TRBD1. The germline CDR1 and CDR2 sequences are MDHEN and SYDVKM. The V segment lost 10 bases and the J segment 0 bases; nucleotides outside the gene matches: 6. This CDR3 contains 14 residues. CDR3 sequence: CATQNRGSGNTIYF. The CDR3 nucleotides are TGTGCCACCCAAAACAGGGGCTCTGGAAACACCATATATTTT.

This clone was recorded once. This chain joins TRBV2 and TRBJ2-3, with D unresolved. CDR3 size: 12 residues. Trimming left V 7 bases short and J 1 base short, with 6 bases between. CDR1 and CDR2 from the germline V gene are SNHLY and FYNNEI. Here the CDR3 DNA reads TGTGCCAGCAACCAGGGCACAGATACGCAGTATTTT. It is translated as CASNQGTDTQYF. Full variable domain (missing parts from reference TRBV2 and TRBJ2-3): EPEVTQTPSHQVTQMGQEVILRCVPISNHLYFYWYRQILGQKVEFLVSFYNNEISEKSEIFDDQFSVERPDGSNFTLKIRSTKLEDSAMYFCASNQGTDTQYFGPGTRLTVL.

The gene calls are TRBV7-9 and TRBJ2-3; 10 bases line up with TRBD1. The CDR3 extends over 16 amino acids. CDR1 and CDR2 from the germline V gene are SEHNR and FQNEAQ (reference sequence). V shed 1 base and J 2 bases; nucleotides not matched to a gene: 3. The DNA for the CDR3 is TGTGCCAGCAGCTTAGGACAGGGGGCAAACACAGATACGCAGTATTTT. Protein sequence: CASSLGQGANTDTQYF. Drawing the rest from reference TRBV7-9 and TRBJ2-3, the complete variable domain is DTGVSQNPRHKITKRGQNVTFRCDPISEHNRLYWYRQTLGQGPEFLTYFQNEAQLEKSRLLSDRFSAERPKGSFSTLEIQRTEQGDSAMYLCASSLGQGANTDTQYFGPGTRLTVL.

The chain uses TRBV12-3 or TRBV12-4 and TRBJ1-2; 7 bases fit TRBD1. CDR3 size: 12 residues. With V trimmed by 5 bases and J by 7 bases, 4 bases remained unmatched. The CDR3, as DNA: TGTGCCAGCAGTACGACAGGGTTTGGCTACACCTTC. Translated: CASSTTGFGYTF.

This clone has just one count. This sequence joins TRBV20-1 and TRBJ2-3; the D is unclear. This CDR3 is 10 amino acids long. V was clipped by 6 bases and J by 4 bases, with 5 bases between them. Per the germline V gene, CDR1 is DFQATT and CDR2 is SNEGSKA (reference sequence). This chain's CDR3 is CSANSDTQYF. The CDR3 bases are TGCAGTGCAAACTCAGATACGCAGTATTTT.

This clone showed up just once. V and J are TRBV28 and TRBJ2-3, with D possibly matching TRBD1 (7 bases). The length of the CDR3 is 21 residues. V was shortened by 5 bases and J by 0 bases, with 30 bases between the two germline ends. Germline CDR1 reads MDHEN; CDR2 reads SYDVKM. In nucleotides, the CDR3 is TGTGCCAGCAGTCCGACCCCGGGACTTCCAGGGGGACGTTCTAGCACAGATACGCAGTATTTT. As protein: CASSPTPGLPGGRSSTDTQYF.

The chain uses TRBV3-1 (or the pseudogene TRBV3-2) and TRBJ1-1, with no clear D. V lost 5 bases and J lost 5, with 9 bases in between. CDR3 length equals 12 residues. Germline-derived CDR1 and CDR2 are LGHDT and YNNKEL (reference sequence). The CDR3 nucleotides read TGTGCCAGCAGCGCAGGAAAAACTGAAGCTTTCTTT. It is translated as CASSAGKTEAFF.

Written as DNA, the CDR3 is TGTGCCAGCAGCTCCAGGGAAAGAAACTATGGCTACACCTTC. This codes for CASSSRERNYGYTF. V gene TRBV3-1 (or the pseudogene TRBV3-2) combines with J gene TRBJ1-2, with a weak D call TRBD1 (5 bases). CDR1 is LGHDT and CDR2 is YNNKEL in the germline V gene (reference sequence). This CDR3 is built from 14 residues. The V end was cut by 5 bases, the J end by 2 bases, with 12 bases between.

The genes are TRBV19 and TRBJ2-1; possibly TRBD2 for D (6 bases). V gave up 4 bases and J gave up 7 bases, with 11 bases separating them. Germline V gene lookup returns CDR1 LNHDA and CDR2 SQIVND (reference sequence). The CDR3 has 13 residues. The CDR3 reads CASSTGTWNEQFF. CDR3 coding DNA: TGTGCCAGTAGTACCGGGACTTGGAATGAGCAGTTCTTC.

This rearrangement joins TRBV6-2 or TRBV6-3 to TRBJ2-2; maybe TRBD2 (6 bases). This CDR3 is built from 13 residues. CDR1 and CDR2 from the germline V gene are MNHEY and SVGEGT. Trimming shortened V by 4 bases and J by 5 bases, and 8 bases separated the two germline ends. CDR3 bases: TGTGCCAGCAGTTCCGGGACTACCGGGGAGCTGTTTTTT. It codes for CASSSGTTGELFF.

This chain links TRBV19 with TRBJ1-5; tentative D call: TRBD1 (6 bases). Germline assignment: CDR1 LNHDA and CDR2 SQIVND (reference sequence). The V end was cut by 5 bases, the J end by 6 bases, with 17 bases between. This CDR3 region has 15 residues. Here the CDR3 DNA reads TGTGCCAGTAGTGGCCCACAGGGTTCGGTTCAGCCCCAGCATTTT. The encoded protein is CASSGPQGSVQPQHF.